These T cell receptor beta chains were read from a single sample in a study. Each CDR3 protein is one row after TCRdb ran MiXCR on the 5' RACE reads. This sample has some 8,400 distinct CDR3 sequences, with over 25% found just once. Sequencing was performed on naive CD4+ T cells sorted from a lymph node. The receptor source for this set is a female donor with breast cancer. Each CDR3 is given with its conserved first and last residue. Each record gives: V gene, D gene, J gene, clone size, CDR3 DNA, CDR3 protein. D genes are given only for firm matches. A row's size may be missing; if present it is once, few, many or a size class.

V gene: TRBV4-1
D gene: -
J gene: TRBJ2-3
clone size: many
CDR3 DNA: TGCGCCAGCAGCCAAGTACGAAGAGGCACAGATACGCAGTATTTT
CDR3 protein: CASSQVRRGTDTQYF

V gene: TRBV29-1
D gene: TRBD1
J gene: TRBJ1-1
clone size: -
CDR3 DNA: TGCAGCGTATGGGACAGATTGAACACTGAAGCTTTCTTT
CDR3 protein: CSVWDRLNTEAFF

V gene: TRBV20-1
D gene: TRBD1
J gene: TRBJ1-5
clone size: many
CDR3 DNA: TGCAGTGCTAGGGGACAGGGGCCTTTTGCGCCCCAGCATTTT
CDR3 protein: CSARGQGPFAPQHF

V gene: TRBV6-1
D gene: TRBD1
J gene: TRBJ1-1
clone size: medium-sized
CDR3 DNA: TGTGCCAGCAGAGCATTTACAGGGGGCGACACTGAAGCTTTCTTT
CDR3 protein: CASRAFTGGDTEAFF

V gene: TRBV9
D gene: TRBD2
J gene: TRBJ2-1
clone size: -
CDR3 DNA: TGTGCCAGCAGCGCCTCCGGGACTAGCGGGAGTAATGAGCAGTTCTTC
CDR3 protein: CASSASGTSGSNEQFF

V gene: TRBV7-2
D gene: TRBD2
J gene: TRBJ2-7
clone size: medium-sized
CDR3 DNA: TGTGCCAGCGCCAGCGGGGGACTAGCTCTCGAGCAGTACTTC
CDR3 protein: CASASGGLALEQYF

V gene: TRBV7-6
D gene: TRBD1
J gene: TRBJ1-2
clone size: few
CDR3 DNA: TGTGCCAGCAGCCCCACCGGAATCAGGGGGGGCTATGGCTACACCTTC
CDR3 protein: CASSPTGIRGGYGYTF

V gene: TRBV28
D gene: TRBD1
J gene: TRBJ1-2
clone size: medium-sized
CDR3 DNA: TGTGCCAGCAGTTCGGGACAGGGGGCGCGAGGCTACACCTTC
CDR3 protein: CASSSGQGARGYTF

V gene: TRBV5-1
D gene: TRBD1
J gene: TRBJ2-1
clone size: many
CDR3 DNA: TGCGCCAGCAGCTTGGCCCCCGGGACAGTTTTGTACAATGAGCAGTTCTTC
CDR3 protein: CASSLAPGTVLYNEQFF

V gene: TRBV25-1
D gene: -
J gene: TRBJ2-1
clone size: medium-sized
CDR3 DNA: TGTGCCACCTCGACCGGGACCCCCTACAATGAGCAGTTCTTC
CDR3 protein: CATSTGTPYNEQFF

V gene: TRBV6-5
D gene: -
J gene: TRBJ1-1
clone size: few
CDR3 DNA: TGTGCCAGCAGCCGTCGCAGTCTCACTGAAGCTTTCTTT
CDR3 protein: CASSRRSLTEAFF

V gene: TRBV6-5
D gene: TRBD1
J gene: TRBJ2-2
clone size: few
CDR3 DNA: TGTGCCAGCAGTTACTACTCAAGGACAGGGGTCACCGGGGAGCTGTTTTTT
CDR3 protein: CASSYYSRTGVTGELFF

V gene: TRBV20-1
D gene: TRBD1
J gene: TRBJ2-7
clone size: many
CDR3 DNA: TGCAGTGCGTCAGAGATACAGGGACAGGCCTACGAGCAGTACTTC
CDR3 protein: CSASEIQGQAYEQYF

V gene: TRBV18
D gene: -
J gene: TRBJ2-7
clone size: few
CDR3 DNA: TGTGCCAGCTCACCTTCGGACTACGAGCAGTACTTC
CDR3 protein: CASSPSDYEQYF

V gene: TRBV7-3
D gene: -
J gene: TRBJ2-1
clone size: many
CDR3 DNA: TGTGCCAGCAGCCCCCGGCCCTCCTACAATGAGCAGTTCTTC
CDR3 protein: CASSPRPSYNEQFF

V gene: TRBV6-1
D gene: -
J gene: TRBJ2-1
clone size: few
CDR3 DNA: TGTGCCAGCAGGTTACAAGGGATCTCCTACAATGAGCAGTTCTTC
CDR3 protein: CASRLQGISYNEQFF

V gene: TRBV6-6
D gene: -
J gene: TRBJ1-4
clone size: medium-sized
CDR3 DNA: TGTGCCAGCAGTTACTCGCAAGGAGAGAGTGAAAAACTGTTTTTT
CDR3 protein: CASSYSQGESEKLFF

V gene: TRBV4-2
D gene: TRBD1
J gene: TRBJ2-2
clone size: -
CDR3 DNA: TGTGCCAGCAGCCAAGGACAGGGCCTGGGGACCGGGGAGCTGTTTTTT
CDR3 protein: CASSQGQGLGTGELFF

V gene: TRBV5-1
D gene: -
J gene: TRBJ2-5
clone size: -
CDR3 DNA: TGCGCCAGCAGTAGGGGCCTAGCCGGGCGGGAGACCCAGTACTTC
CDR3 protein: CASSRGLAGRETQYF

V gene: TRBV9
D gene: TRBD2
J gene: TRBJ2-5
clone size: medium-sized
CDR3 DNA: TGTGCCAGCAGCCCTACGACTAGCAGCCAAGAGACCCAGTACTTC
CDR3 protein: CASSPTTSSQETQYF

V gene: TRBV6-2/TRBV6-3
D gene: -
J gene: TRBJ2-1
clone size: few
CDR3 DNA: TGTGCCAGCAGTTACACGGGGGTGATCAATGAGCAGTTCTTC
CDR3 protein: CASSYTGVINEQFF

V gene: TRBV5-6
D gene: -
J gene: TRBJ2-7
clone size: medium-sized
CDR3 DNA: TGTGCCAGCAGCCTGTATTCGGTCAGGGGCTCCGGCGAGCAGTACTTC
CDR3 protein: CASSLYSVRGSGEQYF

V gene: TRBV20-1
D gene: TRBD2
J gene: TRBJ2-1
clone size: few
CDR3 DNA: TGCAGTGCTTCTAGCGGGGGGGTTAATGAGCAGTTCTTC
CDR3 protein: CSASSGGVNEQFF

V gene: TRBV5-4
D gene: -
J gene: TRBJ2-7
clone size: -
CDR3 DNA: TGTGCCAGCAGCTTTATGGGGTCGACCGAGCAGTACTTC
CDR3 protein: CASSFMGSTEQYF

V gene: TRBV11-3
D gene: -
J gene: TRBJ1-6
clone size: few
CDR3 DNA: TGTGCCAGCGGAGGGAGGCGTTCACCCCCCCACTTT
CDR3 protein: CASGGRRSPPHF

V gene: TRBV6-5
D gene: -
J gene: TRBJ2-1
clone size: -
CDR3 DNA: TGTGCCAGCAGTTACCTAGGGTCGTACAATGAGCAGTTCTTC
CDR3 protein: CASSYLGSYNEQFF

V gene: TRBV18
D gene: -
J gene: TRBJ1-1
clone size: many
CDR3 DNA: TGTGCCAGCTCACCCCAGAGAACGAACACTGAAGCTTTCTTT
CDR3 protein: CASSPQRTNTEAFF

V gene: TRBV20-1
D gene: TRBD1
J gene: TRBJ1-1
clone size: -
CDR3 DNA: TGCAGTGCTAGAGATGTTCGGACAGGGTTCACTGAAGCTTTCTTT
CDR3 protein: CSARDVRTGFTEAFF

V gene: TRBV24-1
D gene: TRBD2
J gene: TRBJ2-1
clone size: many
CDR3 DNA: TGTGCCACCAGTGATGGACTAGCGGGCAATGAGCAGTTCTTC
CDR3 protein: CATSDGLAGNEQFF

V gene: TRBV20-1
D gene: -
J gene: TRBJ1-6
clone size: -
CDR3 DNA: TGCAGTGCTAGAGTAAGGGGTCAGAGGGATTCACCCCTCCACTTT
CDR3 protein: CSARVRGQRDSPLHF

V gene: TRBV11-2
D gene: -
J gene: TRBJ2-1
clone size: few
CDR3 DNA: TGTGCCAGCAGCCCGGAGGGGAGCTACAATGAGCAGTTCTTC
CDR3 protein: CASSPEGSYNEQFF

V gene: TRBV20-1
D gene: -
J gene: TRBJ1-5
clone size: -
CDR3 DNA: TGCAGTGCTAGAGGCGGGAGCAATCAGCCCCGGCATTTT
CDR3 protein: CSARGGSNQPRHF

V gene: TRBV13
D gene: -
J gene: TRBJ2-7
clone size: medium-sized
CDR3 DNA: TGTGCCAGCAGCTTGAGGGGGCGGGGAGAGCAGTACTTC
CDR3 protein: CASSLRGRGEQYF

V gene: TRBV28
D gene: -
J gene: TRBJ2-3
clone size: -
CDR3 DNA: TGTGCCAGCAGTGCGACCGAGGGAGGCTACACAGATACGCAGTATTTT
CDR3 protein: CASSATEGGYTDTQYF

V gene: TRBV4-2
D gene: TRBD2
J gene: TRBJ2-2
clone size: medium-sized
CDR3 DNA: TGTGCCAGCAGCCCTTCCGGACTAGCGGGATTCACCGGGGAGCTGTTTTTT
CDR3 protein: CASSPSGLAGFTGELFF

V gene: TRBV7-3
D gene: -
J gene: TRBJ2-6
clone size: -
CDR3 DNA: TGTGCCAGCAGCTTATTCGCCGGGTCTGGGGCCAACGTCCTGACTTTC
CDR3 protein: CASSLFAGSGANVLTF

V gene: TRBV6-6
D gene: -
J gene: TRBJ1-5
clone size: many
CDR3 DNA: TGTGCCAGCAGTATTTCCGGGAATAGCAATCAGCCCCAGCATTTT
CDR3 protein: CASSISGNSNQPQHF

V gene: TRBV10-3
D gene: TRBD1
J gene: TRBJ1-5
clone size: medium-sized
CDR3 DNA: TGTGCCACCACTCCGACAGGGGGCAGCAATCAGCCCCAGCATTTT
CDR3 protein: CATTPTGGSNQPQHF

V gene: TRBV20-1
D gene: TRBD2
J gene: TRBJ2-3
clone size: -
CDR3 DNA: TGCAGTGCTACCCGTAGCGGGAGAGCCGCAGATGCGCAGTACTTT
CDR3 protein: CSATRSGRAADAQYF

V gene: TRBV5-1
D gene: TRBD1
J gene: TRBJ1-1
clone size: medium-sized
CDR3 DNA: TGCGCCAGCAGCTTGTACAGGGGGGAGCCTTTGAACACTGAAGCTTTCTTT
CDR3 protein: CASSLYRGEPLNTEAFF

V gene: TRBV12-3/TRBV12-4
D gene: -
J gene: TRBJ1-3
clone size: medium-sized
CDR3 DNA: TGTGCCAGCAGCCAGAAGAACACCATATATTTT
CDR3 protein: CASSQKNTIYF

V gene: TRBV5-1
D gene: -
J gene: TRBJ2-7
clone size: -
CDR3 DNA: TGCGCCAGCAGCTTGGACGGATCCAAGGCCTACGAGCAGTACTTC
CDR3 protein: CASSLDGSKAYEQYF

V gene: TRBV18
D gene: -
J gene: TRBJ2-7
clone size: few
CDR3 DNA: TGTGCCAGCTCACTAGACGGGACGTACGGGCCCTTAATCGAGCAGTACTTC
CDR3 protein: CASSLDGTYGPLIEQYF

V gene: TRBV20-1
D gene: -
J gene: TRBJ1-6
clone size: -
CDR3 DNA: TGCTGTGCTAGCAGGTCTTCCCTCTCCTATAATTCACCCCTCCACTTT
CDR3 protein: CCASRSSLSYNSPLHF

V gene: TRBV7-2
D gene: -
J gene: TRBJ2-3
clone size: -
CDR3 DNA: TGTGCCAGCAGCTTACTGGGTACCAGCACAGATACGCAGTATTTT
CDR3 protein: CASSLLGTSTDTQYF

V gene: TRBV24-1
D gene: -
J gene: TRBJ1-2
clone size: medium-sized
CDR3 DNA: TGTGCCACCAGTGATGCAAACAAAGGCCTCTATGGCTACACCTTC
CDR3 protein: CATSDANKGLYGYTF

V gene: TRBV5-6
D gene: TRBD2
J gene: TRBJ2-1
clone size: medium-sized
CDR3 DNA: TGTGCCAGCATCCGGGGGCTGAGCGGGAGCTACAATGAGCAGTTCTTC
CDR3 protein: CASIRGLSGSYNEQFF